The clone carrying this T cell receptor (beta chain) was seen ten or more times. This sample was taken from a study of blood T cell repertoires in COVID-19. The wider study: Whether acute or convalescent, the COVID-19 samples came from the United States, Italy and Spain. Sources were T cells, B-cell-depleted T cells, or PBMCs; the material itself was cDNA or gDNA.

Trimming removed 4 bases at V and 8 bases at J, with 12 bases between. The CDR3 sequence is 14 residues long. The germline V gene encodes CDR1 LGHDT and CDR2 YNNKEL (reference sequence). Followed over time, Seattle patients had been enrolled while infection was active. As originally analysed: Reference gene primers were amplified, and this amplification served to estimate nucleated cell counts. Sequenced by immunoSEQ multiplex PCR; TCRdb stores in-frame clones only, minus some. V and J calls and clone size are as listed in that table; D and trimming were resolved from the DNA. The sample yields a few hundred thousand clones, about 85% seen once.

This chain joins TRBV3-1 (or the pseudogene TRBV3-2) and TRBJ1-6; unclear D gene. The sample comprised peripheral blood. This receptor was taken from a human donor with COVID-19, enrolled during active disease. The donor label of this sample is uncertain. The CDR3 DNA is TGTGCCAGCAGCCGAGAGGTGCAGGATTCACCCCTCCACTTT. Residues: CASSREVQDSPLHF.